The next 32 T cell receptor beta chains were all read from a single sample in a study of beta chain features in type 1 diabetes. Expressed TCRB transcripts got sequenced, as all isolated RNA was reverse transcribed. Profiled with immunoSEQ multiplex PCR; TCRdb holds only in-frame clones, not every one. Of hundreds of thousands of clones listed, about a sixth are singletons. Sequenced input: naive CD4+ T cells from blood. The receptors were sampled from a man aged 18 to 35 in good health.

This clone was seen a few times. V and J are TRBV9 and TRBJ2-2; D is unresolved. V lost 3 bases and J lost 0, with 12 bases in between. The CDR3 has 16 residues. CDR1 is SGDLS, CDR2 YYNGEE, per germline. CDR3 loop: CASSAQEPPNTGELFF. CDR3 in DNA: TGTGCCAGCAGCGCCCAGGAGCCTCCGAACACCGGGGAGCTGTTTTTT.

This clone showed up just a few times. This chain joins TRBV4-1 and TRBJ2-3; D may match TRBD1 or TRBD2 (5 bases each). The germline V gene encodes CDR1 MGHRA and CDR2 YSYEKL. V lost 2 bases and J 2 bases, leaving 14 bases between the germline ends. The CDR3 length is 16 residues. CDR3 nucleotides: TGCGCCAGCAGCCAACTCCCGGGGACCATCACAGATACGCAGTATTTT. Translated: CASSQLPGTITDTQYF.

This clone occurred a few times. The rearrangement uses TRBV11-2 and TRBJ2-2, with D tentatively TRBD1 (6 bases). This CDR3 is 15 amino acids long. Between the trimmed V and J ends, which lost 2 bases and 0 bases, there was a span of 7 bases. CDR1 and CDR2 (germline): SGHAT, FQNNGV. Written as DNA, the CDR3 is TGTGCCAGCAGCTTAAACAGGGCGAACACCGGGGAGCTGTTTTTT. It yields the protein CASSLNRANTGELFF. The complete variable domain, with remaining parts taken from reference TRBV11-2 and TRBJ2-2, reads EAGVAQSPRYKIIEKRQSVAFWCNPISGHATLYWYQQILGQGPKLLIQFQNNGVVDDSQLPKDRFSAERLKGVDSTLKIQPAKLEDSAVYLCASSLNRANTGELFFGEGSRLTVL.

The V gene is TRBV9, the J gene TRBJ2-5; perhaps TRBD2 as D (5 bases). Trimming left V 0 bases short and J 2 bases short, with 14 bases between. Germline lookup yields CDR1 SGDLS and CDR2 YYNGEE. The CDR3 totals 16 residues. CDR3 region: CASSVDPGGWQETQYF. In DNA form, the CDR3 reads TGTGCCAGCAGCGTAGACCCTGGCGGGTGGCAAGAGACCCAGTACTTC.

This clone was detected only a few times. J is TRBJ2-1 and V is TRBV29-1; TRBD1 matches 10 bases. The germline gives CDR1 SQVTM, CDR2 ANQGSEA. CDR3 length: 13 amino acids. The trim removed 7 bases at V and 3 bases at J, leaving 3 bases unmatched. CDR3 sequence (DNA): TGCAGCGCTCGGGACAGGGGCTACAATGAGCAGTTCTTC. It translates to CSARDRGYNEQFF.

V usage is TRBV6-5 and J usage is TRBJ2-6; tentatively, D is TRBD1 (6 bases). CDR3 length: 15 residues. Germline V gene sequence: CDR1 MNHEY, CDR2 SVGAGI. Trimming pared 11 bases from V and 0 bases from J, leaving 14 bases between. The CDR3 protein is CAGRDISSGANVLTF. The DNA of the CDR3 is TGTGCCGGACGGGACATCTCCTCTGGGGCCAACGTCCTGACTTTC.

This chain links TRBV11-1 with TRBJ1-1, with D tentatively TRBD1 (5 bases). V lost 5 bases and J 1 base, leaving 14 bases between the germline ends. CDR1 and CDR2 from the germline V gene are SGHAT and FQDESV (reference sequence). The CDR3 covers 15 residues. CDR3 nucleotide sequence: TGTGCCAGCAGCCTCTGGACATCCAAGAACACTGAAGCTTTCTTT. The encoded protein is CASSLWTSKNTEAFF.

This rearrangement joins TRBV13 to TRBJ1-3; no definite D call. The germline V and J ends were trimmed by 7 bases and 0 bases, with 7 bases remaining between them. Germline CDR1 PRHDT, CDR2 FYEKMQ (reference sequence). The CDR3 consists of 13 residues. CDR3 residues: CASKMFSGNTIYF. The CDR3 DNA reads TGTGCCAGCAAGATGTTCTCTGGAAACACCATATATTTT.

This clone was detected only a few times. In DNA, the CDR3 is TGTGCCAGCAGCGCCTGGGCTAGCGGGATTAGCACAGATACGCAGTATTTT. It codes for CASSAWASGISTDTQYF. The rearrangement uses TRBV9 and TRBJ2-3, with 9 bases lining up with TRBD2. There are 17 residues in the CDR3. After removal of 3 bases from V and 0 bases from J, the junction contained 8 bases not matched to a gene. Germline CDR1 SGDLS, CDR2 YYNGEE.

This clone was detected only a few times. The same CDR3 can be traced to other DNA sequences in this sample. This chain connects TRBV9 to TRBJ2-2; D is uncertain. This CDR3 has 11 residues. The germline V and J ends were trimmed by 3 bases and 10 bases, with 7 bases remaining between them. Germline V CDR1 and CDR2: SGDLS, YYNGEE. The CDR3 DNA follows: TGTGCCAGCAGCGGTACGGTGGAGCTGTTTTTT. Encoded protein: CASSGTVELFF.

This clone has more than one count but fewer than ten. J is TRBJ1-3 and V is TRBV4-2, with D tentatively TRBD1 (5 bases). Germline lookup yields CDR1 LGHNA and CDR2 YNFKEQ. This CDR3 spans 16 amino acids. The V gene lost 1 base and the J gene lost 4 bases, with 14 bases spanning the gap. The CDR3 region has the DNA TGTGCCAGCAGCCAAGCCCAGGGCTACTCCGGAAACACCATATATTTT. Translated: CASSQAQGYSGNTIYF.

This clone has more than one count but fewer than ten. The V call is TRBV5-1, the J call TRBJ2-5; possible D gene TRBD1, 6 bases. Germline CDR1 is SGHRS and CDR2 is YFSETQ. Trimming removed 7 bases from V and 4 bases from J, with 14 bases in between. The CDR3 is 13 amino acids. The CDR3 DNA is TGCGCCAGCGCCCCTCAGGGGAGAGAGACCCAGTACTTC. It is translated as CASAPQGRETQYF.

V and J are TRBV19 and TRBJ1-2; 9 bases line up with TRBD1. Germline CDR1 is LNHDA and CDR2 is SQIVND (reference sequence). The J segment lost 7 bases and the V segment lost 6 bases, leaving 6 bases of the junction unmatched. The CDR3 has 13 residues. CDR3 protein: CASSLQGASGYTF. As DNA, the CDR3 is TGTGCCAGTAGCCTACAGGGGGCCAGTGGCTACACCTTC. Supplemented by reference TRBV19 and TRBJ1-2, the full variable domain reads DGGITQSPKYLFRKEGQNVTLSCEQNLNHDAMYWYRQDPGQGLRLIYYSQIVNDFQKGDIAEGYSVSREKKESFPLTVTSAQKNPTAFYLCASSLQGASGYTFGSGTRLTVV.

The genes are TRBV4-3 and TRBJ2-5; D is uncertain. Deletions cut 0 bases from V and 2 bases from J, with 7 bases between. Germline CDR1 is LGHNA and CDR2 is YSLEER. This CDR3 has 14 amino acids. The CDR3 DNA reads as TGCGCCAGCAGCCAAGATTGGCAGCAAGAGACCCAGTACTTC. Translated, it gives CASSQDWQQETQYF.

The gene calls are TRBV11-2 and TRBJ2-2, with 8 bases identical to TRBD1. Germline loops: CDR1 SGHAT, CDR2 FQNNGV. V was clipped by 0 bases and J by 6 bases; unmatched bases: 3. The CDR3 contains 15 residues. CDR3 nucleotides: TGTGCCAGCAGCTTAGAGGCAGGGGGCTCCGGGGAGCTGTTTTTT. Residues: CASSLEAGGSGELFF.

In this sample, this clone turned up a few times. The rearrangement uses TRBV25-1 and TRBJ2-5; tentatively, D is TRBD1 (5 bases). V gave up 6 bases and J gave up 2 bases, with 10 bases separating them. The CDR3 totals 13 residues. Germline CDR1 and CDR2: MGHDK and SYGVNS. The DNA of the CDR3 is TGTGCCAGCAGGTCACAGGTTCAAGAGACCCAGTACTTC. Protein product: CASRSQVQETQYF.

V usage is TRBV19 and J usage is TRBJ1-1; D gene unclear. The CDR3 is 13 residues long. The V and J ends lost 7 bases and 1 base respectively, with 10 bases between them. The germline V gene has CDR1 LNHDA and CDR2 SQIVND (reference sequence). CDR3 amino acids: CASTLVRNTEAFF. The CDR3 nucleotides are TGTGCCAGTACCCTGGTGAGGAACACTGAAGCTTTCTTT.

This clone came up a few times. The chain's CDR3 is CASSPEQGPYEQYF. The CDR3 DNA is TGTGCCAGCAGCCCTGAGCAGGGCCCCTACGAGCAGTACTTC. This chain connects TRBV7-9 to TRBJ2-7; tentatively, D is TRBD1 (5 bases). This CDR3 is built from 14 residues. V lost 5 bases, J lost 2 bases, and 13 bases lay in between. Per the germline V gene, CDR1 is SEHNR and CDR2 is FQNEAQ (reference sequence).

Concerning this clone itself: Other DNA sequences from this sample encode an identical CDR3 as well. This chain uses TRBV4-2 with TRBJ2-7; no firm D call. Trimming cost V 3 bases and J 0 bases, with 3 bases left between them. Looked up from germline, CDR1 is LGHNA and CDR2 is YNFKEQ. The CDR3 is made up of 12 amino acids. The CDR3 nucleotides read TGTGCCAGCAGCCAGGACTCCTACGAGCAGTACTTC. Translating it yields CASSQDSYEQYF.

This rearrangement joins TRBV28 to TRBJ2-7; 9 bases map to TRBD1. Germline CDR1 MDHEN, CDR2 SYDVKM. The CDR3 is made up of 15 amino acids. Trimming cost V 5 bases and J 3 bases; bases outside gene matches: 8. CDR3 sequence: CASSTQQGAIYEQYF. The CDR3 coding sequence is TGTGCCAGCAGTACGCAACAGGGGGCAATCTACGAGCAGTACTTC.

This clone has a handful of counts. The chain joins TRBV18 to TRBJ2-5; no definite D call. The V gene's germline CDR1 is KGHSH and CDR2 LQKENI. Trimming stripped 6 bases from V and 3 bases from J, with 14 bases between. The CDR3 has 14 residues. The CDR3 nucleotides read TGTGCCAGCTCGTCGAGAACATCCGAAGAGACCCAGTACTTC. This translates into CASSSRTSEETQYF. Using reference TRBV18 and TRBJ2-5 for the parts outside the CDR3, the full variable domain is NAGVMQNPRHLVRRRGQEARLRCSPMKGHSHVYWYRQLPEEGLKFMVYLQKENIIDESGMPKERFSAEFPKEGPSILRIQQVVRGDSAAYFCASSSRTSEETQYFGPGTRLLVL.

The chain links TRBV18 to TRBJ2-2; tentative D call: TRBD2 (5 bases). The CDR3 length is 15 residues. Trimming took 9 bases from V and 5 from J, leaving 19 bases between them. The germline gives CDR1 KGHSH, CDR2 LQKENI. CDR3 protein: CARPGRGMRTGELFF. CDR3 coding DNA: TGTGCCAGGCCCGGACGGGGTATGAGGACCGGGGAGCTGTTTTTT. The full variable domain, with the rest looked up from reference TRBV18 and TRBJ2-2, is NAGVMQNPRHLVRRRGQEARLRCSPMKGHSHVYWYRQLPEEGLKFMVYLQKENIIDESGMPKERFSAEFPKEGPSILRIQQVVRGDSAAYFCARPGRGMRTGELFFGEGSRLTVL.

This clone was recorded a few times. The chain employs TRBV10-3 and TRBJ2-7; weak D call: TRBD2 (5 bases). The CDR3 has 13 amino acids. Trimming shortened V by 0 bases and J by 5 bases, and 8 bases separated the two germline ends. Per the germline V gene, CDR1 is ENHRY and CDR2 is SYGVKD. CDR3 DNA: TGTGCCATCAGTGAGTCGGGTAGCGACGAGCAGTACTTC. Amino acid sequence: CAISESGSDEQYF.

This sequence joins TRBV7-2 and TRBJ2-3; D may be TRBD2 (5 bases). This CDR3 comprises 12 residues. Per the germline V gene, CDR1 is SGHTA and CDR2 is FQGNSA. Trimming removed 3 bases from V and 7 bases from J, with 8 bases in between. The CDR3 DNA sequence: TGTGCCAGCAGCTTTAGGAGGAATACGCAGTATTTT. It yields the protein CASSFRRNTQYF.

This rearrangement joins TRBV6-5 to TRBJ2-1; D not certain. Germline V gene data show CDR1 as MNHEY and CDR2 as SVGAGI. The CDR3 length is 16 residues. V gave up 2 bases and J gave up 0 bases, with 11 bases separating them. CDR3 protein: CASSYTLQSSYNEQFF. The CDR3 bases are TGTGCCAGCAGTTACACCCTGCAGAGCTCCTACAATGAGCAGTTCTTC.

This clone was seen a handful of times. The J gene is TRBJ2-1, the V gene TRBV9; TRBD2 agrees at 10 bases. Trimming took 2 bases from V and 4 from J; bases not matched to a gene: 6. Germline values: CDR1 SGDLS, CDR2 YYNGEE. This CDR3 region has 16 residues. CDR3 sequence reads: CASSVGASGGYNEQFF. The CDR3 nucleotides read TGTGCCAGCAGCGTGGGAGCTAGCGGGGGTTACAATGAGCAGTTCTTC.

This rearrangement joins TRBV7-9 to TRBJ1-5; perhaps TRBD1 as D (5 bases). V gave up 1 base and J gave up 0 bases, with 7 bases separating them. The germline V gene encodes CDR1 SEHNR and CDR2 FQNEAQ (reference sequence). This CDR3 is 15 amino acids long. Written as DNA, the CDR3 is TGTGCCAGCAGCTTAGAAGGGGTTAGCAATCAGCCCCAGCATTTT. It specifies CASSLEGVSNQPQHF.

The V gene is TRBV28, the J gene TRBJ1-6; the D is unclear. Germline CDR1 reads MDHEN; CDR2 reads SYDVKM. The V and J ends lost 6 bases and 7 bases respectively, with 10 bases between them. This CDR3 is 13 amino acids long. Written as DNA, the CDR3 is TGTGCCAGCAGACGAAGACGGAATTCACCCCTCCACTTT. Its translation: CASRRRRNSPLHF. Based on the CDR3 plus reference TRBV28 and TRBJ1-6, the full variable domain is DVKVTQSSRYLVKRTGEKVFLECVQDMDHENMFWYRQDPGLGLRLIYFSYDVKMKEKGDIPEGYSVSREKKERFSLILESASTNQTSMYLCASRRRRNSPLHFGNGTRLTVT.

This clone showed up just a few times. This chain connects TRBV6-1 to TRBJ2-7; no firm D call. The CDR3 runs to 11 residues. The germline gives CDR1 MNHNS, CDR2 SASEGT. V was clipped by 7 bases and J by 3 bases, with 7 bases between them. The CDR3 bases are TGTGCCAGCATGGCGTTCTACGAGCAGTACTTC. Translating gives CASMAFYEQYF.

This clone was recorded a few times. The rearrangement uses TRBV9 and TRBJ2-2; maybe TRBD2 (6 bases). The CDR3 spans 15 residues. The ends were cut back, 0 bases at V and 0 bases at J, with 6 bases in the middle. Germline CDR1 SGDLS, CDR2 YYNGEE. CDR3: CASSVAGANTGELFF. As DNA, the CDR3 is TGTGCCAGCAGCGTAGCGGGGGCGAACACCGGGGAGCTGTTTTTT.

This clone was picked up a small number of times. This chain uses TRBV7-2 with TRBJ2-7, with a possible D match to TRBD1 (5 bases). The CDR3 has 15 residues. V was cut by 0 bases and J by 5 bases, with 14 bases left in between. From germline, CDR1 is SGHTA and CDR2 FQGNSA. CDR3: CASSLAQGLGNEQYF. Here the CDR3 DNA reads TGTGCCAGCAGCTTAGCGCAGGGCTTAGGGAACGAGCAGTACTTC.

This clone has more than one count but fewer than ten. The V gene is TRBV29-1, the J gene TRBJ1-2, with D possibly matching TRBD1 (6 bases). The CDR3 has 11 amino acids. The V and J ends lost 7 bases and 4 bases respectively, with 10 bases between them. Germline CDR1 SQVTM, CDR2 ANQGSEA. In DNA, the CDR3 is TGCAGCGGCAGGACAGTCTATGGCTACACCTTC. It is translated as CSGRTVYGYTF.